A single TCR beta chain is shown here with its context. Its specificity is unknown. V lost 5 bases and J lost 4, with 9 bases in between. The CDR3 covers 12 residues. Germline V lookup: CDR1 LNHDA, CDR2 SQIVND (reference sequence). This entry comes from a study of early T cells in non-severe SARS-CoV-2 infection. Study-wide background: Sequencing of unsorted whole blood was done on bulk RNA, leaving chains unpaired.

Regarding the study as a whole: The VDJdb matching leaned toward anti-spike CD8 responses and overlooked private and CD4 specificities.

Separate cDNA molecules each had unique molecular identifiers attached to them. TCRdb reanalysed the 5' RACE reads using MiXCR and keeps one entry per CDR3 protein. This table has 80,000 to 95,000 distinct CDR3 sequences, approximately 15% appearing once. The rearrangement joins TRBV19 to TRBJ2-7; D gene unclear. The sample was whole blood. The source of this sequence is an adult who was a healthcare worker with PCR-confirmed SARS-CoV-2 infection or an uninfected control (not recorded which). The CDR3 reads CASSVGNYEQYF. DNA for the CDR3: TGTGCCAGTAGTGTTGGCAATTACGAGCAGTACTTC.